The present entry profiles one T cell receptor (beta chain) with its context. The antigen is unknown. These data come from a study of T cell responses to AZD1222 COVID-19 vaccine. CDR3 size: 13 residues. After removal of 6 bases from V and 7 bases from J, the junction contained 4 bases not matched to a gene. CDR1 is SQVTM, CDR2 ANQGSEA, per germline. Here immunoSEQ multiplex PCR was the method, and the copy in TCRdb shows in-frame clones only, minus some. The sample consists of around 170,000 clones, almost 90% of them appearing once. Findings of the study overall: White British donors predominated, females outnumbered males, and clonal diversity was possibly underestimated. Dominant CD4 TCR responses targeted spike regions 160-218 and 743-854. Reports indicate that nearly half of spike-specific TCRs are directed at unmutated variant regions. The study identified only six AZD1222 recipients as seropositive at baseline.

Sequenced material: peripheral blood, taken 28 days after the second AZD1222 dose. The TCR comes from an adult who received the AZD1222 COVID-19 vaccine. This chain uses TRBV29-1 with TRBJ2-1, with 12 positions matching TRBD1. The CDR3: CSVGQGAQNEQFF. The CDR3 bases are TGCAGCGTGGGACAGGGGGCGCAGAATGAGCAGTTCTTC.